These 2 T cell receptor beta chains originate from one sample sequenced in a study of blood T cell repertoires in COVID-19. Clones were sequenced by immunoSEQ multiplex PCR, and TCRdb holds only the in-frame ones, with some missing. The sample holds hundreds of thousands of clones; roughly nine tenths are singletons and the top ten take 1%. The sample taken for sequencing was PBMCs or T cells enriched from blood (not recorded which). These receptor sequences come from a man aged 18 to 29 who had recovered from COVID-19.

V and J are TRBV18 and TRBJ1-3; no clear D. Germline CDR1 reads KGHSH; CDR2 reads LQKENI. The germline V and J ends were trimmed by 2 bases and 4 bases, with 6 bases remaining between them. The CDR3 covers 13 residues. CDR3 DNA sequence: TGTGCCAGCTCACCAGGCACAGGAAACACCATATATTTT. Translated: CASSPGTGNTIYF. Variable domain in full (rest from reference TRBV18 and TRBJ1-3): NAGVMQNPRHLVRRRGQEARLRCSPMKGHSHVYWYRQLPEEGLKFMVYLQKENIIDESGMPKERFSAEFPKEGPSILRIQQVVRGDSAAYFCASSPGTGNTIYFGEGSWLTVV.

This clone was detected once. The chain employs TRBV9 and TRBJ2-5; 12 nucleotides agree with TRBD2. This CDR3 comprises 16 residues. V lost 0 bases to trimming and J lost 4 bases; unmatched junction nucleotides: 4. The germline CDR1 and CDR2 sequences are SGDLS and YYNGEE. CDR3 region: CASSVGLAGAGETQYF. DNA for the CDR3: TGTGCCAGCAGCGTAGGACTAGCGGGGGCCGGAGAGACCCAGTACTTC.